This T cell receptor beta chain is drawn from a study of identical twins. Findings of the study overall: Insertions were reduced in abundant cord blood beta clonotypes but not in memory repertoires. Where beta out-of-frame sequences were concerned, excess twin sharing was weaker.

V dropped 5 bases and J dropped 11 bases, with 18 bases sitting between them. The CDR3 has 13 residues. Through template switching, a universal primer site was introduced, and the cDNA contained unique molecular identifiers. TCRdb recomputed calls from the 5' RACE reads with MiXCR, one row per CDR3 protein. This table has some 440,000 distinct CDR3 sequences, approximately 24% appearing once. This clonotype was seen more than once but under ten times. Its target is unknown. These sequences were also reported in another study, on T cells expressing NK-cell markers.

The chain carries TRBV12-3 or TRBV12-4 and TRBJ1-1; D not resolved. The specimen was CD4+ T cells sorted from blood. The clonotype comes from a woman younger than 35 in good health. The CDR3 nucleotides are TGTGCCAGCAGTCCTCAAGGTAGGGTCGAGGCTTTCTTT. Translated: CASSPQGRVEAFF.